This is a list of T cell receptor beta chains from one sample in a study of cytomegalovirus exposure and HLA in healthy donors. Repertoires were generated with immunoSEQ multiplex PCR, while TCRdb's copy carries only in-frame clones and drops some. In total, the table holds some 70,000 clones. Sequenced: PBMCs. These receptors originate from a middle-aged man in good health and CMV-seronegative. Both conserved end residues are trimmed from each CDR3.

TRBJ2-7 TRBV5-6 ASTRGTSTYEQY
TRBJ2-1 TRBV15 ATRPGLAANEQF
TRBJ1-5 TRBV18 ASSLLPDRGTSNQPQH
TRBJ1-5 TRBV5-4 ASSFETGQPQH
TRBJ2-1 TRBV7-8 ASSLRETHEQF
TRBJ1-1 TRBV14 ASSLRDRGQSEAF
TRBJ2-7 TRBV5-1 ASSLGQGTNEQY
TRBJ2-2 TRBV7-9 ASSLGRAGELF
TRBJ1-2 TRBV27 ASSWGRAYGYT
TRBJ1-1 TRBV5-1 ASSLGDRNTEAF
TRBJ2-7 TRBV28 ASSSILAGGPGEQY
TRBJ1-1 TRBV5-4 ASSLGGTGNTEAF
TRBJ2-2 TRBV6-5 ASTPRGSHTGELF